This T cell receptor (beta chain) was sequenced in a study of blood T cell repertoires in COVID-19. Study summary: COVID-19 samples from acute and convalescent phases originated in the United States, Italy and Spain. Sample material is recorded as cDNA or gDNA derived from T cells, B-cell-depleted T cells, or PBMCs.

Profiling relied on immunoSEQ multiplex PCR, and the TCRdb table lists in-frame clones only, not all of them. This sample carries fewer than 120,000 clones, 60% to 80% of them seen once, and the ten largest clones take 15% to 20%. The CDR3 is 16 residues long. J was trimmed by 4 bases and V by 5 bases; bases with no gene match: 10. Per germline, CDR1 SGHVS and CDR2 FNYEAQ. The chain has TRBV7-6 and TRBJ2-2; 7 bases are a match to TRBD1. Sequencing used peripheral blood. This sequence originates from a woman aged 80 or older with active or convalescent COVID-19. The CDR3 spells CASSRTGWSGTGELFF. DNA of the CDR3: TGTGCCAGCAGCCGGACAGGATGGTCTGGCACCGGGGAGCTGTTTTTT.